A single sample is the source of the 32 T cell receptor beta chains below, sequenced in a study of T cell responses to AZD1222 COVID-19 vaccine. Only in-frame clones appear in the TCRdb table, and some are missing; sequencing was by immunoSEQ multiplex PCR. The profile shows some 120,000 clones, around nine tenths of them singletons. This material consisted of peripheral blood, taken on day 0 of AZD1222 vaccination. The receptor set was obtained from an adult in good health.

This clone was found once. The chain combines TRBV9 with TRBJ2-2, with 9 nucleotides matching TRBD2. The germline gives CDR1 SGDLS, CDR2 YYNGEE. Germline trimming cut 4 bases from V and 2 bases from J; bases unmatched to any gene: 3. CDR3 size: 15 residues. The CDR3 sequence: CASSKTSGNTGELFF. CDR3 in DNA: TGTGCCAGCAGCAAGACTAGCGGCAACACCGGGGAGCTGTTTTTT.

J is TRBJ2-3 and V is TRBV12-3 or TRBV12-4; no clear D gene. The CDR3 runs to 13 residues. The ends were cut back, 1 base at V and 3 bases at J, with 5 bases in the middle. CDR3 sequence (DNA): TGTGCCAGCAGTTTAGTGGGTACAGATACGCAGTATTTT. Residues: CASSLVGTDTQYF.

The chain has TRBV6-6 and TRBJ1-2, with D perhaps TRBD1 (6 bases). Looked up from germline, CDR1 is MNHNY and CDR2 is SVGAGI (reference sequence). This CDR3 has 12 amino acids. V was shortened by 5 bases and J by 4 bases, with 8 bases between the two germline ends. The CDR3 coding sequence is TGTGCCAGCAGTCAACAGGGCTATGGCTACACCTTC. It specifies CASSQQGYGYTF.

CDR3 in DNA: TGTGCCAGTAGTATATCTCCCGGCATGAACACTGAAGCTTTCTTT. Its translation: CASSISPGMNTEAFF. The V call is TRBV19, the J call TRBJ1-1; D not resolved. Trimming pared 2 bases from V and 0 bases from J, leaving 10 bases between. The CDR3 runs 15 residues. From germline, CDR1 is LNHDA and CDR2 SQIVND (reference sequence).

Ten or more counts support this clone. The chain has TRBV9 and TRBJ1-1; weak D call: TRBD1 (6 bases). The V gene's germline CDR1 is SGDLS and CDR2 YYNGEE. The length of the CDR3 is 14 residues. V was shortened by 3 bases and J by 5 bases, with 14 bases between the two germline ends. In DNA, the CDR3 is TGTGCCAGCAGCGATACAGGGTCGAGGACTGAAGCTTTCTTT. This encodes CASSDTGSRTEAFF.

The chain has TRBV6-4 and TRBJ1-6; no reliable D call. The CDR3 has 19 amino acids. CDR1 is MRHNA, CDR2 SNTAGT, per germline. V lost 6 bases and J lost 0, with 21 bases in between. The CDR3, as DNA: TGTGCCAGCAGGATTCGGAGCCAGAGGCCGAGCTCCTATAATTCACCCCTCCACTTT. Translated, it gives CASRIRSQRPSSYNSPLHF.

The CDR3 nucleotides read TGTGCCACTAACCTGTGGGGGGGGGAGGAAAAACTGTTTTTT. Protein sequence: CATNLWGGEEKLFF. V gene TRBV2 combines with J gene TRBJ1-4; D might be TRBD1 (5 bases). CDR3 size: 14 residues. Trimming removed 10 bases from V and 8 bases from J, with 20 bases in between. Per the germline V gene, CDR1 is SNHLY and CDR2 is FYNNEI.

This clone was detected a few times. The chain combines TRBV4-1 with TRBJ1-2; no definite D call. Trimming took off 2 bases at V and 4 bases at J, with 14 bases between the two ends. The CDR3 contains 15 residues. Germline-derived CDR1 and CDR2 are MGHRA and YSYEKL. CDR3: CASSQPESPGYGYTF. CDR3 nucleotides: TGCGCCAGCAGCCAACCGGAGAGCCCGGGCTATGGCTACACCTTC.

This chain uses TRBV29-1 with TRBJ2-3, with D hard to call. CDR1 SQVTM and CDR2 ANQGSEA come from the germline V gene. V lost 3 bases, J lost 6 bases, and 7 bases lay in between. The CDR3 extends over 11 amino acids. CDR3 sequence: CSVDREDTQYF. The CDR3 nucleotides are TGCAGCGTTGATAGAGAGGATACGCAGTATTTT.

This sequence joins TRBV19 and TRBJ2-4, with TRBD1 identical over 9 bases. Germline V gene data show CDR1 as LNHDA and CDR2 as SQIVND (reference sequence). The V gene end was trimmed by 5 bases and the J gene end by 2 bases; junction bases not matched to a gene: 4. CDR3 length equals 15 residues. The CDR3 region is CASSQQGASKNIQYF. The CDR3 nucleotides read TGTGCCAGTAGTCAACAGGGGGCGTCCAAAAACATTCAGTACTTC.

This chain joins TRBV7-9 and TRBJ2-2; 14 nucleotides agree with TRBD2. Germline CDR1 SEHNR, CDR2 FQNEAQ (reference sequence). The CDR3 length is 15 residues. With V trimmed by 6 bases and J by 5 bases, 2 bases remained unmatched. Here the CDR3 DNA reads TGTGCCAGCAGGGGGACTAGCGGGAGTACCGGGGAGCTGTTTTTT. It specifies CASRGTSGSTGELFF.

The rearrangement joins TRBV5-1 to TRBJ1-4, with 7 bases aligning to TRBD1. The CDR3 loop spans 17 amino acids. Trimming took 0 bases from V and 0 from J; bases not matched to a gene: 5. CDR1 is SGHRS, CDR2 YFSETQ, per germline. The CDR3 region has the DNA TGCGCCAGCAGCTTGGACAGGGGAACATCAACTAATGAAAAACTGTTTTTT. It is translated as CASSLDRGTSTNEKLFF.

The J gene is TRBJ2-3, the V gene TRBV5-1; D is possibly TRBD1 (6 bases). V lost 2 bases and J 2 bases, leaving 12 bases between the germline ends. This CDR3 comprises 15 residues. CDR1 and CDR2 from the germline V gene are SGHRS and YFSETQ. CDR3 bases: TGCGCCAGCAGCTTTAACAGGGAGAACACAGATACGCAGTATTTT. Protein product: CASSFNRENTDTQYF.

V and J are TRBV7-2 and TRBJ2-3; 11 bases map to TRBD2. J was trimmed by 3 bases and V by 5 bases; bases with no gene match: 10. Germline assignment: CDR1 SGHTA and CDR2 FQGNSA. The CDR3 has 17 amino acids. The CDR3 DNA sequence: TGTGCCAGCAGCCGTAGCGGGAGGGCCCTCGGGACAGATACGCAGTATTTT. Translated: CASSRSGRALGTDTQYF.

This chain joins TRBV2 and TRBJ1-2, with 7 bases identical to TRBD1. Germline CDR1 SNHLY, CDR2 FYNNEI. Trimming at V came to 5 bases and at J to 8 bases, leaving 5 bases not matched to a gene. The CDR3 spans 12 residues. The CDR3 region is CASSRQGGGYTF. CDR3 in DNA: TGTGCCAGCAGTAGACAGGGTGGGGGCTACACCTTC. The entire variable domain, with the rest obtained from reference TRBV2 and TRBJ1-2, is as follows: EPEVTQTPSHQVTQMGQEVILRCVPISNHLYFYWYRQILGQKVEFLVSFYNNEISEKSEIFDDQFSVERPDGSNFTLKIRSTKLEDSAMYFCASSRQGGGYTFGSGTRLTVV.

This chain uses TRBV12-3 or TRBV12-4 with TRBJ2-3, with D uncertain. Between the trimmed V and J ends, which lost 8 bases and 6 bases, there was a span of 15 bases. CDR3 length equals 13 residues. The CDR3 spells CASHGDDRDTQYF. CDR3 nucleotide sequence: TGTGCCAGCCATGGGGATGACCGGGATACGCAGTATTTT.

On this clone itself: The sample carries other DNA sequences with the same CDR3. The chain employs TRBV27 and TRBJ1-2; TRBD1 matches at 10 bases. Losses at the gene ends were 4 bases for V and 4 bases for J; bases not matched to a gene: 0. CDR3 length: 13 residues. Germline assignment: CDR1 MNHEY and CDR2 SMNVEV (reference sequence). As DNA, the CDR3 is TGTGCCAGCAGTTGGACAGGGGGCTATGGCTACACCTTC. Amino acids: CASSWTGGYGYTF.

The chain combines TRBV6-2 or TRBV6-3 with TRBJ1-6; 8 nucleotides agree with TRBD1. Trimming removed 2 bases from V and 5 bases from J; junction bases left unmatched: 2. The length of the CDR3 is 15 residues. In germline, CDR1 is MNHEY, CDR2 SVGEGT. CDR3 DNA: TGTGCCAGCAGTTACGCAGGGGGCCATAATTCACCCCTCCACTTT. Translation: CASSYAGGHNSPLHF.

This clone was recorded a few times. The genes are TRBV5-4 and TRBJ2-6; D not certain. V was cut by 7 bases and J by 0 bases, with 5 bases left in between. The CDR3 loop spans 13 amino acids. The germline V gene encodes CDR1 SGHNT and CDR2 YYREEE (reference sequence). The CDR3 coding sequence is TGTGCCAGCTGCCTCTCTGGGGCCAACGTCCTGACTTTC. It yields the protein CASCLSGANVLTF.

The V gene is TRBV2, the J gene TRBJ1-1; 8 bases align to TRBD1. Germline CDR1 SNHLY, CDR2 FYNNEI. The CDR3 is 10 residues long. The trim removed 8 bases at V and 11 bases at J, leaving 4 bases unmatched. The CDR3 protein is CASGGQGAFF. In nucleotides, the CDR3 is TGTGCCAGCGGAGGACAGGGTGCTTTCTTT.

V usage is TRBV5-1 and J usage is TRBJ1-3; possibly TRBD1 for D (6 bases). Germline V gives CDR1 SGHRS, CDR2 YFSETQ. V was clipped by 2 bases and J by 0 bases, with 9 bases between them. The CDR3 is made up of 15 amino acids. The DNA for the CDR3 is TGCGCCAGCAGCTTCGGACAGAGCTCTGGAAACACCATATATTTT. This codes for CASSFGQSSGNTIYF.

The rearrangement uses TRBV27 and TRBJ1-5; tentative D call: TRBD1 (5 bases). The CDR3 spans 17 residues. Trimming removed 4 bases from V and 5 bases from J, with 21 bases in between. From germline, CDR1 is MNHEY and CDR2 SMNVEV (reference sequence). CDR3 amino acids: CASSSFSSGRVDQPQHF. The CDR3 bases are TGTGCCAGCAGTTCTTTCTCGAGTGGCAGGGTCGATCAGCCCCAGCATTTT.

J is TRBJ2-3 and V is TRBV4-2; 11 bases map to TRBD2. The trim removed 0 bases at V and 4 bases at J, leaving 12 bases unmatched. The germline CDR1 and CDR2 sequences are LGHNA and YNFKEQ. There are 19 residues in the CDR3. The CDR3 sequence: CASSQELNRLAGLPDTQYF. The CDR3 nucleotides read TGTGCCAGCAGCCAAGAACTTAATAGACTAGCGGGACTCCCAGATACGCAGTATTTT.

V is TRBV3-1 (or the pseudogene TRBV3-2) and J is TRBJ1-5; D ambiguous. This CDR3 has 14 amino acids. Germline V gene data show CDR1 as LGHDT and CDR2 as YNNKEL (reference sequence). V shed 1 base and J shed 2 bases, with 6 bases lying between them. CDR3 coding DNA: TGTGCCAGCAGCCAAGGTGGGGGCAATCAGCCCCAGCATTTT. As protein: CASSQGGGNQPQHF.

The V call is TRBV10-2, the J call TRBJ2-1, with D unresolved. This CDR3 region has 16 residues. Germline CDR1 WSHSY, CDR2 SAAADI. Trimming stripped 0 bases from V and 1 base from J, with 10 bases between. The CDR3 spells CASSESIVYSYNEQFF. The CDR3 nucleotides are TGCGCCAGCAGTGAGTCGATTGTTTATTCCTACAATGAGCAGTTCTTC.

This sequence joins TRBV27 and TRBJ2-5; D is perhaps TRBD1 (6 bases). The V gene lost 5 bases and the J gene lost 5 bases, with 27 bases spanning the gap. The CDR3 is made up of 18 amino acids. CDR1 is MNHEY, CDR2 SMNVEV, per germline (reference sequence). The CDR3 DNA sequence: TGTGCCAGCAGTCCAAGGACAGCCTTTGGTTCACTCTCGGAGACCCAGTACTTC. Protein: CASSPRTAFGSLSETQYF.

This chain links TRBV7-2 with TRBJ1-5; perhaps TRBD1 as D (6 bases). CDR1 is SGHTA, CDR2 FQGNSA, per germline. The CDR3 is made up of 17 amino acids. V lost 1 base and J lost 4, with 17 bases in between. CDR3 region: CASSLGVGGGWNQPQHF. The CDR3 DNA reads as TGTGCCAGCAGCTTAGGGGTTGGAGGGGGATGGAATCAGCCCCAGCATTTT. Full variable domain (outside the CDR3, taken from reference TRBV7-2 and TRBJ1-5): GAGVSQSPSNKVTEKGKDVELRCDPISGHTALYWYRQSLGQGLEFLIYFQGNSAPDKSGLPSDRFSAERTGGSVSTLTIQRTQQEDSAVYLCASSLGVGGGWNQPQHFGDGTRLSIL.

The genes are TRBV7-2 and TRBJ1-4, with 8 bases identical to TRBD1. J lost 2 bases, V lost 7 bases, and 9 bases had no gene match. Germline V CDR1 and CDR2: SGHTA, FQGNSA. The CDR3 is 16 residues long. CDR3 region: CASTLRGLRTNEKLFF. The CDR3 nucleotides read TGTGCCAGCACCCTCAGGGGGCTTAGGACTAATGAAAAACTGTTTTTT.

CDR3 loop: CASSQDAQGARGYTF. CDR3 in DNA: TGCGCCAGCAGCCAAGACGCGCAGGGGGCGCGGGGCTACACCTTC. This rearrangement joins TRBV4-3 to TRBJ1-2; 8 bases are a match to TRBD1. V lost 0 bases to trimming and J lost 8 bases; unmatched junction nucleotides: 8. The CDR3 contains 15 residues. Germline V lookup: CDR1 LGHNA, CDR2 YSLEER.

This chain links TRBV6-2 or TRBV6-3 with TRBJ2-3, with unresolved D. This CDR3 has 14 residues. Trimming removed 2 bases at V and 2 bases at J, with 8 bases between. Germline CDR1 reads MNHEY; CDR2 reads SVGEGT. The chain's CDR3 is CASSYDQITDTQYF. For the CDR3, the DNA is TGTGCCAGCAGTTACGATCAGATCACAGATACGCAGTATTTT.

The chain uses TRBV4-2 and TRBJ2-1; TRBD1 or TRBD2 may be the D gene (5 bases each). The CDR3 is 15 residues long. The ends were cut back, 3 bases at V and 4 bases at J, with 13 bases in the middle. CDR1 LGHNA and CDR2 YNFKEQ come from the germline V gene. This CDR3 is CASSQGVAQYNEQFF. CDR3 sequence (DNA): TGTGCCAGCAGCCAGGGGGTGGCGCAGTACAATGAGCAGTTCTTC.

V and J are TRBV30 and TRBJ1-2; D gene uncertain. Trimming removed 8 bases from V and 4 bases from J, with 17 bases in between. CDR1 GTSNPN and CDR2 SVGIG come from the germline V gene (reference sequence). The CDR3 covers 13 residues. CDR3 amino acids: CAGELPWGYGYTF. The DNA for the CDR3 is TGTGCCGGTGAGCTTCCGTGGGGCTATGGCTACACCTTC. The full variable domain, completed using reference TRBV30 and TRBJ1-2, is SQTIHQWPATLVQPVGSPLSLECTVEGTSNPNLYWYRQAAGRGLQLLFYSVGIGQISSEVPQNLSASRPQDRQFILSSKKLLLSDSGFYLCAGELPWGYGYTFGSGTRLTVV.